Listed below are T cell receptor beta chains from one sample, sequenced in a study of metastatic and nonmetastatic thyroid tumors. TCRdb ran MiXCR on the PCR reads. The repertoire includes 30,000 to 35,000 clones, 25% to 35% of them detected once, and around 30% sits in the top ten. The specimen was blood. These receptors were taken from a female donor with papillary thyroid cancer or a benign thyroid nodule (not recorded which). Some clones in this sample may be carry-over from other donors' samples. Both conserved end residues are part of each CDR3. D genes are given only for firm matches. Clone size appears in some rows only: once, few, many, or a class for an expanded clone.

>TRBV6-1|TRBJ2-5|NA|many
TGTGCCAGCAGTTCTACGACTAGTCAAGAGACCCAGTACTTC
CASSSTTSQETQYF
>TRBV27|TRBJ1-2|NA|few
TGTGCCAGCAGTCCGCGGGTGGCCCCTTTCTCTTTATTTAACTATGGCTACACCTTC
CASSPRVAPFSLFNYGYTF
>TRBV20-1|TRBJ2-1|NA|NA
TGCAGTGCTAGAGACCCCCCGCCGGGGGACTACAATGAGCAGTTCTTC
CSARDPPPGDYNEQFF
>TRBV29-1|TRBJ2-7|NA|many
TGCAGCGTTACGGATTGGGACTCAAAACGCTACGAGCAGTACTTC
CSVTDWDSKRYEQYF
>TRBV5-4|TRBJ2-1|TRBD2|many
TGTGCCAGCAGCTTGGGCGGGGTCGGGAGGGACAATGAGCAGTTCTTC
CASSLGGVGRDNEQFF
>TRBV20-1|TRBJ1-6|TRBD1|NA
TGCAGTGCTCCAGATCAGGGGGCCAGTTCACCCCTCCACTTT
CSAPDQGASSPLHF
>TRBV28|TRBJ2-3|TRBD2|NA
TGTGCCAGCAGTTTTCGCCTAGCGGGAGAAAAGGGGCACACAGATACGCAGTATTTT
CASSFRLAGEKGHTDTQYF
>TRBV4-3|TRBJ2-3|TRBD1|many
TGCGCCAGCAGCCAACAAACAGGGGGCGGCTCGACAGATACGCAGTATTTT
CASSQQTGGGSTDTQYF
>TRBV6-5|TRBJ2-7|NA|few
TGTGCCAGCAGTTACGGGTGGATTCCGGGACGTGGCCCCTACGAGCAGTACTTC
CASSYGWIPGRGPYEQYF
>TRBV28|TRBJ2-1|TRBD2|many
TGTGCCAGCAGTTTATATACTAGCGGGAGTACGCATGAGCAGTTCTTC
CASSLYTSGSTHEQFF
>TRBV11-2|TRBJ1-2|TRBD1|many
TGTGCCAGCAGCCATGGACAGGGGGGGTTTTCTGGCTACACCTTC
CASSHGQGGFSGYTF
>TRBV18|TRBJ2-1|TRBD2|many
TGTGCCAGCTCACAGTTAGCGGGAGGGCCAAGTTCAAATGAGCAGTTCTTC
CASSQLAGGPSSNEQFF
>TRBV20-1|TRBJ2-3|NA|many
TGCAGTGCTAGACACGTATCCAGGGAGTCAGATACGCAGTATTTT
CSARHVSRESDTQYF
>TRBV15|TRBJ2-2|NA|NA
TGTGCCACCAGCAGAGGGGGCTACAGTGCTGCCGGGGAGCTGTTTTTT
CATSRGGYSAAGELFF
>TRBV9|TRBJ2-1|TRBD2|many
TGTGCCAGCATAAAGCGGGAGGGTAACAATGAGCAGTTCTTC
CASIKREGNNEQFF
>TRBV30|TRBJ2-5|NA|NA
TGTGCCTGGAGTGTAGGAGGGTCCCAAGAGACCCAGTACTTC
CAWSVGGSQETQYF
>TRBV20-1|TRBJ2-7|NA|NA
TGCAGTGCTAGAAAGCCGGACAAGAGCTACGAGCAGTACTTC
CSARKPDKSYEQYF
>TRBV4-1|TRBJ2-3|TRBD2|NA
TGCGCCAGCAGCCAATCGAGCGGAGCGGGAGGGCAAGATACGCAGTATTTT
CASSQSSGAGGQDTQYF
>TRBV20-1|TRBJ2-2|NA|NA
TGCAGTGCTAGCGGGGGGCATGGCGGGGAGCTGTTTTTT
CSASGGHGGELFF
>TRBV12-3/TRBV12-4|TRBJ2-1|TRBD2|many
TGTGCCAGCAGTTTCGGGGGGGAGCAGTTCTTC
CASSFGGEQFF
>TRBV4-2|TRBJ2-7|NA|many
TGTGCCAGCAGCCAAGATCAAGTATCGCACCGCGAGCAGTACTTC
CASSQDQVSHREQYF
>TRBV5-1|TRBJ2-3|NA|NA
TGCGCCAGCAGCGTTAAGGGGACAGATACGCAGTATTTT
CASSVKGTDTQYF
>TRBV2|TRBJ2-5|TRBD2|NA
TGTGCCAGCAGGGCTATCGGGGGGCAAGAGACCCAGTACTTC
CASRAIGGQETQYF
>TRBV6-2/TRBV6-3|TRBJ1-1|TRBD1|NA
TGTGCCAGCAGCGACCGACAGGGGGCCCTGAACACTGAAGCTTTCTTT
CASSDRQGALNTEAFF
>TRBV2|TRBJ2-1|NA|many
TGTGCCAGCAGTGTAGAGGGATCTCGTGAGCAGTTCTTC
CASSVEGSREQFF
>TRBV2|TRBJ1-4|TRBD1|once
TGTGCCAGCTGTCCAAGACAGGGTATCGGCAAACTGTTTTTT
CASCPRQGIGKLFF
>TRBV11-3|TRBJ2-3|NA|once
TGTGCCAGCAGACCCAGAGGGGGGAGCACAGATACGCAGTATTTT
CASRPRGGSTDTQYF
>TRBV7-2|TRBJ1-2|NA|NA
TGTGCCAGCAGCTTACAGGGATTCTATGGCTACACCTTC
CASSLQGFYGYTF
>TRBV7-8|TRBJ2-1|TRBD2|many
TGTGCCAGCAGCCCCCCTGGAGCGGGAGAGGCCTTATACAATGAGCAGTTCTTC
CASSPPGAGEALYNEQFF
>TRBV28|TRBJ1-5|NA|NA
TGTGCCAGCAGTTTAGACGGAGTGGATCAGCCCCAGAAGTTT
CASSLDGVDQPQKF
>TRBV12-3/TRBV12-4|TRBJ2-3|TRBD2|few
TGTGCCAGCACTGATAGCGGGAGAAGCACAGATACGCAGTATTTT
CASTDSGRSTDTQYF
>TRBV4-3|TRBJ2-7|TRBD1|NA
TGCGCCAGCAGACGAGGGGTTCCGGGACAGGGGTCACCCTACGAGCATTACTTC
CASRRGVPGQGSPYEHYF
>TRBV11-2|TRBJ2-1|TRBD2|once
TGTGCCAGCAGCTTAGACTCCCGGGCTAGCGGGTACTACAATGAGCAGTTCTTC
CASSLDSRASGYYNEQFF
>TRBV4-3|TRBJ2-7|NA|many
TGCGCCAGCAGCCAAGAAATCCGCCACGAGCAGTACTTC
CASSQEIRHEQYF
>TRBV28|TRBJ1-2|NA|few
TGTGCCAGCAGTTTAGTTAAGTGGGGCTACACCTTC
CASSLVKWGYTF